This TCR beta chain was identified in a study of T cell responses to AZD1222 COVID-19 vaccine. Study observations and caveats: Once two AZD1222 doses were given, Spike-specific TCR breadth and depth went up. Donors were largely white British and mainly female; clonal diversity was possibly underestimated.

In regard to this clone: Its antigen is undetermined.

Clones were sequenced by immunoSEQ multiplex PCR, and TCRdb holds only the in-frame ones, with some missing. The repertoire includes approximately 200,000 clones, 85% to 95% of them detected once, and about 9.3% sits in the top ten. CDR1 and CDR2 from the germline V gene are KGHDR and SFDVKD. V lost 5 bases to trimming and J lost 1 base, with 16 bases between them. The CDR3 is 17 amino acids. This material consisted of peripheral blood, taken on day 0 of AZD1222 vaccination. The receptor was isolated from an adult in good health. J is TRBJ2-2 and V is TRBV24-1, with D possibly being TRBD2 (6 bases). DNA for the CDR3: TGTGCCACCAGTGTTCCGGGCCAGGGAGGGAACACCGGGGAGCTGTTTTTT. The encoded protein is CATSVPGQGGNTGELFF.